The present T cell receptor (beta chain) was sequenced within a study of beta chain features in type 1 diabetes. General study points: Relative to healthy donors, patients appeared to have naive, central memory and Treg TCRB repertoires that were more similar. All four CD4+ subsets of Type 1 diabetes patients contained TCRB CDR3s that were moderately but significantly shorter. The VDJ junctions of type 1 diabetes patients carried fewer insertions and more deletions. PCR might show a preference for shorter templates, equally across patients and controls.

Every single donor gave one heparinised blood draw, and these averaged about 120 mL. Germline lookup yields CDR1 MDHEN and CDR2 SYDVKM. The CDR3 length is 13 residues. V was trimmed by 6 bases and J by 4 bases, leaving 12 bases between them. Notes on this clone: No antigen is known for it.

Of the isolated RNA, all was reverse transcribed, and so the sequenced material was expressed TCRB transcripts. Clones were read by immunoSEQ multiplex PCR, and TCRdb kept only the in-frame ones, dropping some. The table records hundreds of thousands of clones, over 12% of them present only once. This chain links TRBV28 with TRBJ2-5, with D possibly TRBD1 on 6 matching bases. The sample was naive CD4+ T cells from blood. The sequence was obtained from a man aged 18 to 30 with type 1 diabetes. CDR3 loop: CASSLDSRETQYF. DNA of the CDR3: TGTGCCAGCAGCCTGGACAGCCGAGAGACCCAGTACTTC.